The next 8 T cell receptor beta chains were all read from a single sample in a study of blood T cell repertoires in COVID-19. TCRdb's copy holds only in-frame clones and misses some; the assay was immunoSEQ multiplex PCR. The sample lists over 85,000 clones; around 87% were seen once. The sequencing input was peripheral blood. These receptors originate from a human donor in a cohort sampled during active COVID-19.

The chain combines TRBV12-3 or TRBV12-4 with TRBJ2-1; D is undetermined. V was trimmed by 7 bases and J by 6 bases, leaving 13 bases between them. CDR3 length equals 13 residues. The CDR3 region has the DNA TGTGCCAGCAATGTACCTACGGGCAATGAGCAGTTCTTC. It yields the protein CASNVPTGNEQFF.

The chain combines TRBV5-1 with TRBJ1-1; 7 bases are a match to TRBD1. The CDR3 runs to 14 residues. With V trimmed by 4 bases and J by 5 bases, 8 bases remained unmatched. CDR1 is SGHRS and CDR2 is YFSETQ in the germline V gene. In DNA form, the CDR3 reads TGCGCCAGCAGCGGGGACAGTGAGGGGACTGAAGCTTTCTTT. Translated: CASSGDSEGTEAFF.

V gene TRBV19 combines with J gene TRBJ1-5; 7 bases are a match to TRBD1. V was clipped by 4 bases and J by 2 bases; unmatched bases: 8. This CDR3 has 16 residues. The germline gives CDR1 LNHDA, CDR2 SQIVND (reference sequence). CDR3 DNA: TGTGCCAGTAGTAGAGAGACAGGGATCGGCAATCAGCCCCAGCATTTT. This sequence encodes CASSRETGIGNQPQHF.

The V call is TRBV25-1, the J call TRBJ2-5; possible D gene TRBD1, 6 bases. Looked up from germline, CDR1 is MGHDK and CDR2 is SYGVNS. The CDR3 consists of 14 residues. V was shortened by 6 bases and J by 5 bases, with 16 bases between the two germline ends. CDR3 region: CASRDSGLEETQYF. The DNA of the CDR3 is TGTGCCAGCAGGGACAGTGGCCTTGAGGAGACCCAGTACTTC.

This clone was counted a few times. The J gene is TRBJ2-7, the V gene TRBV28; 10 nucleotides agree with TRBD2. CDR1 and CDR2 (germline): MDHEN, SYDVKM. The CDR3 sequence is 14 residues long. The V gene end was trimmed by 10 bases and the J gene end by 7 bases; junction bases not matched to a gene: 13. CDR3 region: CAISLETSGWEQYF. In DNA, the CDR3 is TGTGCCATCTCACTAGAGACTAGCGGGTGGGAGCAGTACTTC.

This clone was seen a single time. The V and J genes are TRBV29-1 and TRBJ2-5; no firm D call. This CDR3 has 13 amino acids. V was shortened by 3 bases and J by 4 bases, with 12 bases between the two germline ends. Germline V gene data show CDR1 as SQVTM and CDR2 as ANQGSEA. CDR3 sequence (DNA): TGCAGCGTTGACCGGAGCTCCTTAGAGACCCAGTACTTC. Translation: CSVDRSSLETQYF.

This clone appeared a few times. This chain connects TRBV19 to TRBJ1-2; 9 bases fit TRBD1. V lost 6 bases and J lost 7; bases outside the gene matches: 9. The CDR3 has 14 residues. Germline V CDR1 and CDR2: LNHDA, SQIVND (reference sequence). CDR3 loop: CASRDPGTGTGYTF. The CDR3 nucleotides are TGTGCCAGTAGAGACCCCGGGACAGGGACTGGCTACACCTTC.

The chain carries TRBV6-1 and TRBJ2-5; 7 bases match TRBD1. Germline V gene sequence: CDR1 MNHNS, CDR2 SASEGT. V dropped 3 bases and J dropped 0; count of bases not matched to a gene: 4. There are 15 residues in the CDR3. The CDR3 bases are TGTGCCAGCAGTGAGTCACAGGGGCACCAAGAGACCCAGTACTTC. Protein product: CASSESQGHQETQYF.